This paragraph covers one T cell receptor (beta chain) sequence. The data originate from a study of blood T cell repertoires in COVID-19. Background on the study: COVID-19 samples, acute and convalescent, were from the United States, Italy and Spain. T cells, B-cell-depleted T cells, or PBMCs supplied cDNA or gDNA.

Under the authors' procedure: For nucleated cells, counts were estimated from reference gene primer amplification. TCRdb's copy holds only in-frame clones and misses some; the assay was immunoSEQ multiplex PCR. The V and J calls and clone size were taken over from that table, and D and trimming were inferred from the DNA. The sample has approximately 200,000 clones, 70% to 90% seen once. Sample: peripheral blood. The source of this sequence is a woman aged 25-40 years with acute or convalescent COVID-19.

In nucleotides, the CDR3 is TGTGCCAGCAAACAAGATAGCAATCAGCCCCAGCATTTT. This codes for CASKQDSNQPQHF. The chain is built from TRBV2 and TRBJ1-5; unclear D gene. The V gene lost 7 bases and the J gene lost 0 bases, with 7 bases spanning the gap. The CDR3 has 13 amino acids. Germline V CDR1 and CDR2: SNHLY, FYNNEI.